These T cell receptor beta chains were read from a single sample in a study of shared clonotypes between healthy human individuals. Sequencing was performed with immunoSEQ multiplex PCR; in TCRdb, only in-frame clones are kept and a portion is missing. Of around 2,000,000 clones in the sample, under 95% are singletons; the top ten hold more than 1.5%. Sequencing was done on a sample of naive CD8+ T cells from PBMCs. Every receptor here comes from a man aged 18 to 35 in good health. Some clones in this sample may be carry-over from other donors' samples. Each CDR3 is given with its conserved first and last residue. The order of the fields is CDR3 protein, CDR3 DNA, V gene, D gene, J gene, clone size. The D gene is left open where the match is weak. Size is omitted from some rows. Given values are once, few, many or a class for expanded clones.

CSFRGSVGEQYF,TGCAGCTTCCGTGGGTCCGTCGGCGAGCAGTACTTC,TRBV29-1,-,TRBJ2-7,-
CASSLGTSGREFGTDTQYF,TGTGCCAGCAGCCTGGGGACTAGCGGGAGGGAATTTGGGACAGATACGCAGTATTTT,TRBV7-2,TRBD2,TRBJ2-3,-
CASSLDRGGTEAFF,TGTGCCAGCAGCCTGGACAGGGGAGGCACTGAAGCTTTCTTT,TRBV6-5,TRBD1,TRBJ1-1,-
CASSKRQGGLPYEQYF,TGTGCCAGCAGTAAACGGCAGGGGGGCCTCCCCTACGAGCAGTACTTC,TRBV28,-,TRBJ2-7,-
CASSVVPRLAEETQYF,TGTGCCAGCAGCGTAGTGCCCCGTCTAGCGGAAGAGACCCAGTACTTC,TRBV9,TRBD2,TRBJ2-5,-
CASSLDRVGAYNTGELFF,TGTGCCAGCAGCTTAGATCGTGTAGGCGCGTATAACACCGGGGAGCTGTTTTTT,TRBV11-2,-,TRBJ2-2,once
CASSLVGFRGAFF,TGTGCCAGCAGCTTGGTTGGGTTCCGTGGGGCTTTCTTT,TRBV5-6,-,TRBJ1-1,-
CASGSSYEQYF,TGTGCCAGCGGGAGCTCCTACGAGCAGTACTTC,TRBV6-6,-,TRBJ2-7,-
CASSLAPENRAEAFF,TGTGCCAGCAGCTTGGCGCCGGAGAATCGGGCTGAAGCTTTCTTT,TRBV7-6,-,TRBJ1-1,few
CSVGTGSSYEQYF,TGCAGCGTTGGGACAGGGAGCTCCTACGAGCAGTACTTC,TRBV29-1,TRBD1,TRBJ2-7,-
CASSLDGPEQFF,TGTGCCAGCAGCTTAGACGGACCCGAGCAGTTCTTC,TRBV7-9,-,TRBJ2-1,-
CASSVGSGTGGSYEQYF,TGTGCCAGCAGCGTAGGGTCCGGAACAGGGGGCTCCTACGAGCAGTACTTC,TRBV9,TRBD1,TRBJ2-7,-
CASSQDPLAGGSYEQYF,TGCGCCAGCAGCCAAGATCCACTAGCGGGAGGCTCCTACGAGCAGTACTTC,TRBV4-1,TRBD2,TRBJ2-7,-
CASSLGRTRDTGELFF,TGTGCCAGCAGTTTGGGCCGGACTAGAGACACCGGGGAGCTGTTTTTT,TRBV27,TRBD2,TRBJ2-2,-
CASSVEASGGYEQYF,TGTGCCAGCAGCGTAGAGGCTAGCGGGGGTTACGAGCAGTACTTC,TRBV9,TRBD2,TRBJ2-7,-
CASSVSGGGNTEAFF,TGTGCCAGCAGCGTATCAGGAGGGGGGAACACTGAAGCTTTCTTT,TRBV9,-,TRBJ1-1,-